Below, 32 T cell receptor beta chains from the same sample are listed, as sequenced in a study of blood T cell repertoires in COVID-19. Sequencing used immunoSEQ multiplex PCR; TCRdb keeps in-frame clones, though not all of them. The sample includes fewer than 700,000 clones, approximately 88% of them seen just once. The specimen sequenced was peripheral blood. Receptors originate from a woman aged 45-65 years with COVID-19, enrolled during active disease.

The chain links TRBV5-6 to TRBJ2-7; TRBD1 might be the D (7 bases). V was shortened by 0 bases and J by 2 bases, with 12 bases between the two germline ends. Germline V gene lookup returns CDR1 SGHDT and CDR2 YYEEEE. CDR3 size: 15 residues. The CDR3 DNA follows: TGTGCCAGCAGCTTGGTTGGAGGGGGCACCTACGAGCAGTACTTC. Protein sequence: CASSLVGGGTYEQYF.

Comment on this clone: Other DNA sequences in this sample translate to the same CDR3. The chain carries TRBV3-1 (or the pseudogene TRBV3-2) and TRBJ2-2; no firm D call. CDR3 size: 14 residues. CDR1 is LGHDT and CDR2 is YNNKEL in the germline V gene (reference sequence). V was pared by 1 base and J by 3 bases, with 6 bases between. In nucleotides, the CDR3 is TGTGCCAGCAGCCAAGTGGGCGACACCGGGGAGCTGTTTTTT. Protein: CASSQVGDTGELFF.

The chain has TRBV5-4 and TRBJ2-1; 10 nucleotides match TRBD2. This CDR3 is 17 amino acids long. V was clipped by 4 bases and J by 10 bases; unmatched bases: 17. Germline CDR1 SGHNT, CDR2 YYREEE (reference sequence). Written as DNA, the CDR3 is TGTGCCAGCAGCCCCGGGCCGCTAGCGGGGGTTCTCAGAGAGCAGTTCTTC. Translation gives CASSPGPLAGVLREQFF.

Notes on this clone: The sample contains more than one DNA sequence encoding this CDR3. V usage is TRBV6-5 and J usage is TRBJ1-5; 7 positions match TRBD1. The length of the CDR3 is 12 residues. Germline V gene lookup returns CDR1 MNHEY and CDR2 SVGAGI. Trimming took 6 bases from V and 6 from J; bases not matched to a gene: 2. CDR3 protein: CASRQGGQPQHF. In nucleotides, the CDR3 is TGTGCCAGCAGGCAGGGGGGTCAGCCCCAGCATTTT.

CDR3 bases: TGTGCCAGTAGTATATCTGGCCTCAACACTGGGGCCAACGTCCTGACTTTC. Amino acids: CASSISGLNTGANVLTF. The J gene is TRBJ2-6, the V gene TRBV19; D call uncertain. This CDR3 comprises 17 residues. The germline CDR1 and CDR2 sequences are LNHDA and SQIVND (reference sequence). V lost 2 bases and J lost 2, with 13 bases in between. Drawing the rest from reference TRBV19 and TRBJ2-6, the complete variable domain is DGGITQSPKYLFRKEGQNVTLSCEQNLNHDAMYWYRQDPGQGLRLIYYSQIVNDFQKGDIAEGYSVSREKKESFPLTVTSAQKNPTAFYLCASSISGLNTGANVLTFGAGSRLTVL.

The chain couples TRBV6-5 to TRBJ2-3; 8 bases line up with TRBD1. This CDR3 is built from 12 residues. From germline, CDR1 is MNHEY and CDR2 SVGAGI. The V and J ends lost 7 bases and 6 bases, in that order; junction bases with no gene match: 3. The CDR3 loop reads CASKTGVDTQYF. The CDR3 nucleotides are TGTGCCAGCAAGACAGGGGTGGATACGCAGTATTTT.

This clone was seen a single time. This chain links TRBV15 with TRBJ2-7; 8 bases line up with TRBD1. The CDR3 loop spans 15 amino acids. The germline V gene has CDR1 LNHNV and CDR2 YYDKDF (reference sequence). The junction had 4 bases not matched to a gene; V was cut back by 0 bases and J by 3 bases. The CDR3 DNA follows: TGTGCCACCAGCAGAGATCGACAGGGGAGCTACGAGCAGTACTTC. Amino acids: CATSRDRQGSYEQYF.

The genes are TRBV19 and TRBJ2-3, with 9 bases matching TRBD2. The CDR3 sequence is 16 residues long. Germline trimming cut 5 bases from V and 0 bases from J; bases unmatched to any gene: 6. CDR1 is LNHDA, CDR2 SQIVND, per germline (reference sequence). The CDR3 bases are TGTGCCAGTAGTGGTCCTAGCGGGGCTAGCACAGATACGCAGTATTTT. It yields the protein CASSGPSGASTDTQYF.

The chain recombines TRBV5-4 with TRBJ1-2; D gene ambiguous. Germline assignment: CDR1 SGHNT and CDR2 YYREEE (reference sequence). V gave up 1 base and J gave up 5 bases, with 9 bases separating them. The CDR3 has 13 amino acids. The CDR3 spells CASSLNTKYGYTF. CDR3 coding DNA: TGTGCCAGCAGCTTGAACACCAAATATGGCTACACCTTC.

The V gene is TRBV30, the J gene TRBJ2-1; 7 nucleotides agree with TRBD1. This CDR3 comprises 11 residues. Germline CDR1 GTSNPN, CDR2 SVGIG (reference sequence). After removal of 7 bases from V and 5 bases from J, the junction contained 2 bases not matched to a gene. The CDR3: CAFQGDNEQFF. In DNA, the CDR3 is TGTGCCTTCCAGGGGGACAATGAGCAGTTCTTC.

This clone was counted between two and nine times. The rearrangement joins TRBV19 to TRBJ1-5; perhaps TRBD1 as D (6 bases). Germline V CDR1 and CDR2: LNHDA, SQIVND (reference sequence). CDR3 length: 13 amino acids. The V gene lost 4 bases and the J gene lost 6 bases, with 10 bases spanning the gap. The CDR3 sequence: CASSSGGSQPQHF. The CDR3 DNA reads TGTGCCAGTAGTAGCGGGGGCTCTCAGCCCCAGCATTTT.

The chain joins TRBV25-1 to TRBJ2-3; TRBD2 might be the D (6 bases). Trimming shortened V by 5 bases and J by 0 bases, and 15 bases separated the two germline ends. This CDR3 comprises 16 residues. Germline CDR1 MGHDK, CDR2 SYGVNS. CDR3 nucleotides: TGTGCCAGCAGTCCGGGAGTTCCCTCTAGCACAGATACGCAGTATTTT. This translates into CASSPGVPSSTDTQYF.

This chain links TRBV19 with TRBJ1-6; a weak D match, TRBD1 (5 bases). The germline gives CDR1 LNHDA, CDR2 SQIVND (reference sequence). CDR3 length equals 15 residues. Trimming took 2 bases from V and 5 from J, leaving 10 bases between them. The CDR3 DNA sequence: TGTGCCAGTAGTATAAGGCAGGGAAATAATTCACCCCTCCACTTT. Amino acids: CASSIRQGNNSPLHF.

The chain is built from TRBV5-6 and TRBJ2-7; 9 positions match TRBD2. The V gene end was trimmed by 4 bases and the J gene end by 5 bases; junction bases not matched to a gene: 4. The CDR3 is 13 amino acids. Germline CDR1 SGHDT, CDR2 YYEEEE. The CDR3 protein is CASSPGTSNEQYF. The CDR3 DNA is TGTGCCAGCAGCCCTGGGACTAGCAACGAGCAGTACTTC.

The chain employs TRBV2 and TRBJ1-1; maybe TRBD1 (6 bases). The CDR3 runs to 14 residues. Germline V gene sequence: CDR1 SNHLY, CDR2 FYNNEI. V lost 6 bases, J lost 2 bases, and 13 bases lay in between. CDR3 sequence reads: CASSNDRTNTEAFF. CDR3 sequence (DNA): TGTGCCAGCAGCAACGACAGGACAAACACTGAAGCTTTCTTT.

This rearrangement joins TRBV5-8 to TRBJ1-5; no clear D. The CDR3 contains 15 residues. V was pared by 0 bases and J by 6 bases, with 13 bases between. Germline assignment: CDR1 SGHTS and CDR2 YDEGEE. CDR3 in DNA: TGTGCCAGCAGCTTGGGAAGGCAGCCGGGTCAGCCCCAGCATTTT. Translated, it gives CASSLGRQPGQPQHF. The complete variable domain, with remaining parts taken from reference TRBV5-8 and TRBJ1-5, reads EAGVTQSPTHLIKTRGQQATLRCSPISGHTSVYWYQQALGLGLQFLLWYDEGEERNRGNFPPRFSGRQFPNYSSELNVNALELEDSALYLCASSLGRQPGQPQHFGDGTRLSIL.

The chain uses TRBV27 and TRBJ1-2; D gene unclear. There are 14 residues in the CDR3. V lost 6 bases and J 2 bases, leaving 13 bases between the germline ends. Germline CDR1 is MNHEY and CDR2 is SMNVEV (reference sequence). CDR3 loop: CASSREGGNYGYTF. The CDR3 bases are TGTGCCAGCAGCCGCGAGGGCGGGAACTATGGCTACACCTTC.

The J gene is TRBJ1-2, the V gene TRBV7-8, with 9 bases identical to TRBD1. V gave up 4 bases and J gave up 11 bases; unmatched junction bases: 17. This CDR3 is built from 16 residues. Germline CDR1 reads SGHVS; CDR2 reads FQNEAQ. The CDR3 DNA is TGTGCCAGCAGCTCTTCTTCCCCCGGGACAGGGAGGAGGTACACCTTC. Protein product: CASSSSSPGTGRRYTF.

The gene calls are TRBV4-1 and TRBJ1-5; a weak D match, TRBD1 (6 bases). The CDR3 spans 14 residues. The germline V gene encodes CDR1 MGHRA and CDR2 YSYEKL. V was cut by 2 bases and J by 11 bases, with 16 bases left in between. The CDR3 reads CASSQFRGYGAQHF. The CDR3 DNA reads TGCGCCAGCAGCCAATTCAGGGGTTACGGAGCCCAGCATTTT.

The chain combines TRBV3-1 (or the pseudogene TRBV3-2) with TRBJ1-4, with a tentative D call TRBD1 (6 bases). Germline V lookup: CDR1 LGHDT, CDR2 YNNKEL (reference sequence). This CDR3 has 14 residues. The V gene lost 5 bases and the J gene lost 1 base, with 8 bases spanning the gap. The CDR3 spells CASSNRETNEKLFF. The CDR3 DNA is TGTGCCAGCAGCAACAGGGAAACTAATGAAAAACTGTTTTTT.

Here the CDR3 reads CASSEGQYSNQPQHF. CDR3 DNA sequence: TGTGCCAGCAGTGAAGGACAATATAGCAATCAGCCCCAGCATTTT. The chain has TRBV2 and TRBJ1-5, with unresolved D. Deletions cut 1 base from V and 0 bases from J, with 7 bases between. CDR3 length: 15 residues. The germline CDR1 and CDR2 sequences are SNHLY and FYNNEI.

This chain joins TRBV19 and TRBJ1-1; TRBD1 is a possible D gene (5 bases). The V gene's germline CDR1 is LNHDA and CDR2 SQIVND (reference sequence). The V gene lost 1 base and the J gene lost 4 bases, with 10 bases spanning the gap. The CDR3 loop spans 14 amino acids. In nucleotides, the CDR3 is TGTGCCAGTAGTATAGCGGGGGTATCCACTGAAGCTTTCTTT. Translated: CASSIAGVSTEAFF.

The rearrangement joins TRBV12-3 or TRBV12-4 to TRBJ2-1; D call uncertain. Trimming took off 6 bases at V and 13 bases at J, with 10 bases between the two ends. The CDR3 loop spans 10 amino acids. The CDR3 region is CASSSKTQFF. In nucleotides, the CDR3 is TGTGCCAGCAGCTCTAAAACCCAGTTCTTC.

This clone was counted once. The V and J genes are TRBV7-7 and TRBJ2-1; 7 bases are a match to TRBD1. With 6 bases clipped from V and 5 bases from J, the junction kept 1 base outside the gene matches. CDR1 is SSHAT and CDR2 is FNYEAQ in the germline V gene (reference sequence). The CDR3 is made up of 12 amino acids. DNA of the CDR3: TGTGCCAGCAGTACAGGGGACAATGAGCAGTTCTTC. It yields the protein CASSTGDNEQFF.

The chain carries TRBV14 and TRBJ1-6; no reliable D call. In germline, CDR1 is SGHDN, CDR2 FVKESK. This CDR3 is built from 17 residues. Trimming stripped 3 bases from V and 10 bases from J, with 22 bases between. CDR3 protein: CASSHGIWLLKNSPLHF. The CDR3 coding sequence is TGTGCCAGCAGCCACGGGATTTGGCTTCTTAAAAACTCACCCCTCCACTTT.

The chain uses TRBV10-3 and TRBJ2-5; 8 nucleotides agree with TRBD2. The CDR3 consists of 16 residues. J gave up 2 bases and V 4 bases, and 9 bases lay outside the gene matches. Germline CDR1 ENHRY, CDR2 SYGVKD. CDR3 in amino acids: CAISGTPSGGQETQYF. The CDR3 DNA is TGTGCCATCAGTGGAACCCCGAGCGGGGGACAAGAGACCCAGTACTTC.

This chain connects TRBV5-4 to TRBJ2-5; tentative D call: TRBD2 (6 bases). V lost 3 bases and J 4 bases, leaving 13 bases between the germline ends. This CDR3 contains 14 residues. The germline CDR1 and CDR2 sequences are SGHNT and YYREEE (reference sequence). The CDR3 sequence is CASSWRGPVETQYF. DNA of the CDR3: TGTGCCAGCAGCTGGAGGGGACCAGTAGAGACCCAGTACTTC.

J is TRBJ2-1 and V is TRBV27; 15 positions match TRBD2. The CDR3 has 17 residues. CDR1 MNHEY and CDR2 SMNVEV come from the germline V gene (reference sequence). After removal of 7 bases from V and 6 bases from J, the junction contained 10 bases not matched to a gene. In DNA form, the CDR3 reads TGTGCCAGCACTGGGACTAGCGGGGGGAACCCCGCCAATGAGCAGTTCTTC. Encoded protein: CASTGTSGGNPANEQFF.

On this clone: Distinct nucleotide sequences in the sample also encode this CDR3. The V gene is TRBV19, the J gene TRBJ1-5; D is ambiguous. Per germline, CDR1 LNHDA and CDR2 SQIVND (reference sequence). There are 13 residues in the CDR3. Deletions cut 3 bases from V and 0 bases from J, with 3 bases between. CDR3 protein: CASSISSNQPQHF. The CDR3 DNA reads as TGTGCCAGTAGTATTAGTAGCAATCAGCCCCAGCATTTT.

This clone was observed a few times. The chain has TRBV11-2 and TRBJ1-3; D is perhaps TRBD1 (6 bases). Per the germline V gene, CDR1 is SGHAT and CDR2 is FQNNGV. This CDR3 has 14 residues. V dropped 6 bases and J dropped 4 bases, with 13 bases sitting between them. The CDR3 loop is CASSWTVKGNTIYF. The CDR3 DNA reads as TGTGCCAGCAGTTGGACAGTCAAAGGAAACACCATATATTTT.

The J gene is TRBJ2-2, the V gene TRBV4-1, with D unresolved. The length of the CDR3 is 13 residues. Per germline, CDR1 MGHRA and CDR2 YSYEKL. V was clipped by 2 bases and J by 5 bases, with 6 bases between them. The DNA of the CDR3 is TGCGCCAGCAGCCAAAGACTTACCGGGGAGCTGTTTTTT. Its protein is CASSQRLTGELFF.

The chain employs TRBV11-2 and TRBJ2-7, with a weak D call TRBD1 (5 bases). V was cut by 7 bases and J by 1 base, with 14 bases left in between. This CDR3 has 14 amino acids. In germline, CDR1 is SGHAT, CDR2 FQNNGV. CDR3 region: CASTLGAVSYEQYF. The CDR3 region has the DNA TGTGCCAGCACCCTAGGGGCGGTGTCCTACGAGCAGTACTTC.